This T cell receptor beta chain came from a study of Ad26.COV2.S vaccination and SARS-CoV-2 variants (dated by TCRdb to the early 2020s). With respect to the entire study: Donors in the vaccine arm were drawn from COV1001, a multicentre, randomized, double-blind, placebo-controlled phase I-IIa trial testing Ad26.COV2.S in healthy adults. Ad26.COV2.S was administered intramuscularly at 5 x 10^10 or 1 x 10^11 viral particles, either as a single shot or as two shots given 56 days apart. Sequencing of the TCRbeta repertoire served to evaluate the specificity and breadth of SARS-CoV-2-reactive T cell receptors following Ad26.COV2.S vaccination. A total of approximately 30 samples were included in the TCR-sequenced set, comprising roughly 19 Ad26.COV2.S vaccine recipients, 5 placebo recipients and 8 SARS-CoV-2 convalescent individuals. Trial participants were randomized into five groups of five, in which low-dose or high-dose Ad26.COV2.S was given once or twice, or placebo was given on both occasions. Blinding of investigators to trial group allocation was maintained during experiments and outcome assessment.

On the study overall, not on this receptor specifically: Vaccine and placebo recipients had comparable non-spike TCR breadth, which fits with the vaccine containing only spike. Substantial breadth of spike-specific CD8+ and CD4+ T cell responses was reported after vaccination. The study was not powered for comparison of responses between vaccine doses or regimens. It was noted by the authors that total T cell responses may have been underestimated by the TCR breadth and depth analyses. Higher spike-specific TCR breadth was observed in Ad26.COV2.S recipients than in placebo recipients (P = 0.0014).

From the germline V gene (reference sequence), CDR1 is LNHDA and CDR2 is SQIVND. The germline V and J ends show losses of 7 bases and 3 bases respectively, and no gene match explains 5 bases of the junction. The CDR3 goes from the cysteine to the phenylalanine over 14 residues. Kept here is only the CDR3 DNA, which spans 42 bases and is read in frame from base 1. This clone showed up just once. This receptor's antigen is unknown. Nothing much larger sits one base from this clone, and base qualities are not available. The immunoSEQ Assay was the method used to sequence TCRbeta CDR3 regions. After extraction, genomic DNA underwent amplification by bias-controlled multiplex PCR, followed by high-throughput sequencing. As for the original processing: Collapsing and filtering of sequences were performed to quantify the absolute abundance of each unique TCRbeta CDR3 region. Usable DNA was measured by amplifying reference genes present in all nucleated cells, and TCRbeta template counts were normalized to that usable DNA to estimate T cell fraction. Repertoire TCRs were annotated as SARS-CoV-2-specific when V gene, CDR3 amino acid sequence and J gene were exactly matched to a known reactive TCR set. The reference SARS-CoV-2 TCR set came from MIRA and was filtered for enrichment in COVID-19-positive ImmuneCODE repertoires, removing public or cross-reactive TCRs. Using the MIRA antigens, annotated TCRs were further analysed by specific ORF or by position within an ORF. Breadth was defined as the number of annotated unique rearrangements divided by the total number of unique productive rearrangements, and depth was defined as the summed frequency of the annotated unique rearrangements. Group comparisons of TCR breadth used two-sided Wilcoxon rank-sum tests. TCRdb took over this immuneACCESS table, retaining in-frame rearrangements with V and J assigned. Such tables are incomplete; in checked studies, under half of the missing clones stem from an unresolved V gene, and the remainder is unexplained. V, J and clone size reflect that table, while D and trimming were determined from the DNA. Within this sample are some 450,000 clones, with 90% of them counted one time only. Under 4.5% of the sample is in the top ten clones.

The sample's treatment or condition label, in plain terms: 19 received Ad26.COV2.S at low or high dose, single or two shots; about 5 received placebo; per-sample allocation not given. For vaccine and placebo recipients, repertoires were sequenced using samples collected on day 63 after the first injection. In Cohort 1b, about two dozen adults aged 18-55 years were enrolled at a single site in Boston, USA, between 29 July and 7 August 2020. As a vaccine, Ad26.COV2.S was a replication-incompetent adenovirus type 26 vector that expressed a prefusion-stabilized SARS-CoV-2 spike protein derived from the original Wuhan strain.

The rearrangement combines TRBV19 with TRBJ2-7, with 11 bases aligning to TRBD2. The origin of this receptor is a person between 18 and 60 years old who received the Ad26.COV2.S COVID-19 vaccine or a placebo. The input for sequencing was peripheral blood, taken in a trial of Ad26.COV2.S vaccine versus placebo. CDR3 region: CASTILAGVYEQYF. The DNA sequence is TGTGCCAGTACGATACTAGCGGGGGTCTACGAGCAGTACTTC.